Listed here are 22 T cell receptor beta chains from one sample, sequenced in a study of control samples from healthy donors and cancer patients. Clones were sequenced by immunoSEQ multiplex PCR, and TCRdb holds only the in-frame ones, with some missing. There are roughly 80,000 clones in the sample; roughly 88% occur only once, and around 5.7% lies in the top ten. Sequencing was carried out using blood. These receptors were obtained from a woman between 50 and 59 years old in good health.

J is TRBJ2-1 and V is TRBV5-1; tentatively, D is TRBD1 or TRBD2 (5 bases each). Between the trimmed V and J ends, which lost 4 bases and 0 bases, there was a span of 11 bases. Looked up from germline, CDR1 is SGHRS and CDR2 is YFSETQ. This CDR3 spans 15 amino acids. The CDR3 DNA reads TGCGCCAGCAGCAGCCCAGGGAGCTCCTACAATGAGCAGTTCTTC. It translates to CASSSPGSSYNEQFF.

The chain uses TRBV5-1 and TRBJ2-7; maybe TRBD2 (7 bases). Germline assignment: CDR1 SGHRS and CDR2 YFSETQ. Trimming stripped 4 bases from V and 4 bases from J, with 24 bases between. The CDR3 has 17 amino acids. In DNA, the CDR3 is TGCGCCAGCAGCAAAGGAGACGGGGGGCCTCCGATATACGAGCAGTACTTC. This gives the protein CASSKGDGGPPIYEQYF.

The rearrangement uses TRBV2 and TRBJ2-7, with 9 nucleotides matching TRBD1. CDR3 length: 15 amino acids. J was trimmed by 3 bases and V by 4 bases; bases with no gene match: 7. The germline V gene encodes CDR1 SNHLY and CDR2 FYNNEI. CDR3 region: CASSGPGQGYYEQYF. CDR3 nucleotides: TGTGCCAGCAGTGGACCGGGACAGGGTTACTACGAGCAGTACTTC.

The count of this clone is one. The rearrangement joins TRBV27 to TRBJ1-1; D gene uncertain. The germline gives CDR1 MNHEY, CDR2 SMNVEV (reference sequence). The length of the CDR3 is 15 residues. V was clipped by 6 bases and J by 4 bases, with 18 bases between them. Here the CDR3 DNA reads TGTGCCAGCAGCTCCCAGGTGGCCCTGGGCACTGAAGCTTTCTTT. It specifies CASSSQVALGTEAFF.

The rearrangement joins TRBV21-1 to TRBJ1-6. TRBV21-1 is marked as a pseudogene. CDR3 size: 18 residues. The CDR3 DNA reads TGTGCCAGCAGCAAAGCGAATGGCGAGGGGGGTTATAATTCACCCCTCCACTTT. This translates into CASSKANGEGGYNSPLHF.

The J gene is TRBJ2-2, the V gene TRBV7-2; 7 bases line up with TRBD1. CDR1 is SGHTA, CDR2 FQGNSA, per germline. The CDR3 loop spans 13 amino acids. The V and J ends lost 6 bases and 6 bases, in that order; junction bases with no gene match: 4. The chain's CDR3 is CASRQQGAGELFF. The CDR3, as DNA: TGTGCCAGCAGACAGCAGGGGGCCGGGGAGCTGTTTTTT.

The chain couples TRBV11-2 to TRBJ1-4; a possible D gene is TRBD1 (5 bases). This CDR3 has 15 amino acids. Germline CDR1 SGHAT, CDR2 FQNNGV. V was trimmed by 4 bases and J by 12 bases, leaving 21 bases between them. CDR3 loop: CASSSRQRRFDELFF. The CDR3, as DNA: TGTGCCAGCAGCTCTCGACAGCGTCGCTTCGATGAACTGTTTTTT.

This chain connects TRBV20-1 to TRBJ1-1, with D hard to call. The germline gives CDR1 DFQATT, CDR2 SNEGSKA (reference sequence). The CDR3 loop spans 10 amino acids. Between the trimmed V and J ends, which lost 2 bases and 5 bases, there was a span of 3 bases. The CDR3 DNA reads TGCAGTGCTAGACTTACTGAAGCTTTCTTT. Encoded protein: CSARLTEAFF.

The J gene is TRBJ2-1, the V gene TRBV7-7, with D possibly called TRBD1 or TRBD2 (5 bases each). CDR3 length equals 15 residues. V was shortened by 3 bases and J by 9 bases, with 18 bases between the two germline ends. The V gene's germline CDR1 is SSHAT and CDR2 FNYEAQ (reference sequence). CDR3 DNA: TGTGCCAGCAGCTTGACGGGGCGTCTGGCTAGTGAGCAGTTCTTC. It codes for CASSLTGRLASEQFF.

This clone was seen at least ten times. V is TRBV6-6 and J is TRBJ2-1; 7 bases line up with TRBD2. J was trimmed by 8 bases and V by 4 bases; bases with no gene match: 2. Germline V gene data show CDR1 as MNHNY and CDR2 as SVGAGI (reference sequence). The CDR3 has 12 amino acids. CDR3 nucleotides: TGTGCCAGCAGTTTAAGCGGGGATGAGCAGTTCTTC. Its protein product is CASSLSGDEQFF.

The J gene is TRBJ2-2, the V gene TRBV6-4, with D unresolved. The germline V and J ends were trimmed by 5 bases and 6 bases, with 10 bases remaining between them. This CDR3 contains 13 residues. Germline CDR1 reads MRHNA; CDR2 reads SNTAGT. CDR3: CASSYDESGELFF. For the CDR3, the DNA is TGTGCCAGCAGTTATGACGAGTCCGGGGAGCTGTTTTTT.

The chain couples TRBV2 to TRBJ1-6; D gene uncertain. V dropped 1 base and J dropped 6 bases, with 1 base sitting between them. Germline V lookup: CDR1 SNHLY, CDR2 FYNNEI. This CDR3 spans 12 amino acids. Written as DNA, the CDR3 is TGTGCCAGCAGTGAAGGTAATTCACCCCTCCACTTT. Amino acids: CASSEGNSPLHF.

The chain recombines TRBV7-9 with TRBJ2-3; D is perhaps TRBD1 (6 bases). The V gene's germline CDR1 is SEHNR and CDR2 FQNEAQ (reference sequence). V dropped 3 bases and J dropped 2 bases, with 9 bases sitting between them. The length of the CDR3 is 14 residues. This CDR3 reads CASSLDSPTDTQYF. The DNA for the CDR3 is TGTGCCAGCAGCTTGGACAGTCCCACAGATACGCAGTATTTT.

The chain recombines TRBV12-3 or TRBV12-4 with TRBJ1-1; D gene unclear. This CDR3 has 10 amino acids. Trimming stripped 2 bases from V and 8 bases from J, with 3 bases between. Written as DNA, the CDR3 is TGTGCCAGCAGTTTAAAGGAAGCTTTCTTT. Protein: CASSLKEAFF.

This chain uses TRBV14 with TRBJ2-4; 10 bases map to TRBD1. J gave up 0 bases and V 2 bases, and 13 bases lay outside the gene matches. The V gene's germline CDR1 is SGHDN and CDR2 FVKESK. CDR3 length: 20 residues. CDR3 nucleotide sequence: TGTGCCAGCAGCCAAAAAAGCTCCCTCGGGACAGGGGTAGCCAAAAACATTCAGTACTTC. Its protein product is CASSQKSSLGTGVAKNIQYF.

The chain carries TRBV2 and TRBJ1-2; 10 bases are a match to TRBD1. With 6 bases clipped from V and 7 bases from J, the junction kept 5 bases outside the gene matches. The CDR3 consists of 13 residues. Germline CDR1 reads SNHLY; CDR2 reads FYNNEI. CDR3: CASRDRGLGGYTF. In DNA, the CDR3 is TGTGCCAGCAGAGACAGGGGGCTCGGTGGCTACACCTTC.

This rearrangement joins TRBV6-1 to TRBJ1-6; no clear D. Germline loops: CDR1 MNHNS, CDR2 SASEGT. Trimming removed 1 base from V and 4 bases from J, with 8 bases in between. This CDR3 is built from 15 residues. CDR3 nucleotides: TGTGCCAGCAGTGAAGTGGGGTCGTATAATTCACCCCTCCACTTT. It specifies CASSEVGSYNSPLHF.

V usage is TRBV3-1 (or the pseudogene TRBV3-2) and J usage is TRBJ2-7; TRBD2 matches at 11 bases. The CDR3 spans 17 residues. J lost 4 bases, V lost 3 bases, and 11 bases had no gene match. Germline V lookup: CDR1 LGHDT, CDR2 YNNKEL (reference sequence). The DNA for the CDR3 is TGTGCCAGCAGCCAGAAATCCGGACTAGCGGGCCCTTACGAGCAGTACTTC. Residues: CASSQKSGLAGPYEQYF.

The CDR3 reads CASSLVYTAYGYTF. CDR3 nucleotides: TGTGCCAGCAGCTTAGTTTACACAGCCTATGGCTACACCTTC. V and J are TRBV7-2 and TRBJ1-2; D uncertain. The V end lost 1 base, the J end lost 4 bases, and 10 bases lay between the germline ends. CDR1 is SGHTA and CDR2 is FQGNSA in the germline V gene. This CDR3 is 14 amino acids long.

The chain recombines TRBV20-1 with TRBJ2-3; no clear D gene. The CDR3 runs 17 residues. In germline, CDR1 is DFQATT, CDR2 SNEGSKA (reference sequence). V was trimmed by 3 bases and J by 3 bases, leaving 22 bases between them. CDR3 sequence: CSASSWAKTTITDTQYF. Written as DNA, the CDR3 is TGCAGTGCTAGTTCTTGGGCGAAAACCACTATTACAGATACGCAGTATTTT.

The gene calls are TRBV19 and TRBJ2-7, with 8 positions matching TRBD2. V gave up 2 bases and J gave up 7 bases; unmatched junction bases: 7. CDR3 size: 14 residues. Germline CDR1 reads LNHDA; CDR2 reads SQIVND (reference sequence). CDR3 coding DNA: TGTGCCAGTAGTATATCCGGCGGGGGGCTAGAGCAGTACTTC. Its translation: CASSISGGGLEQYF.

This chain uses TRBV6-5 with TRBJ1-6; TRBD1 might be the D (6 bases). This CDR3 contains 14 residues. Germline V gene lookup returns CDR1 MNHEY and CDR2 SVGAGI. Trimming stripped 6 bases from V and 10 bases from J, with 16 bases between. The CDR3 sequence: CASRPHRDNSPLHF. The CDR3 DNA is TGTGCCAGCAGGCCTCACAGGGACAACTCACCCCTCCACTTT.